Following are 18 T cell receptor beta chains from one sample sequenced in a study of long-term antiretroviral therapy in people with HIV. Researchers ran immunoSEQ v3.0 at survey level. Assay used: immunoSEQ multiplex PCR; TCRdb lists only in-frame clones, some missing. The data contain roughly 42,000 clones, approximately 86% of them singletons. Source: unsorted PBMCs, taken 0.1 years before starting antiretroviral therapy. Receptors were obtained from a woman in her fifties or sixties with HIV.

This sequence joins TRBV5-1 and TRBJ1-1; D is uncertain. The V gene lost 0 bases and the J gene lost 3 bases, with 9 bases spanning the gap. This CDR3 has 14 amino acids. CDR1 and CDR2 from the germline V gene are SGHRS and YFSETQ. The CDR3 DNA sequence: TGCGCCAGCAGCTTGGGGCGCATTGACACTGAAGCTTTCTTT. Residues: CASSLGRIDTEAFF.

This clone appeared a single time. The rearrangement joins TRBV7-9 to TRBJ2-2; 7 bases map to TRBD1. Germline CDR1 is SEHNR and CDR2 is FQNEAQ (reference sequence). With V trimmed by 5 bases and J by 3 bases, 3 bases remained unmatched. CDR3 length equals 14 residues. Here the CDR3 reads CASSTDRDTGELFF. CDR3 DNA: TGTGCCAGCAGCACCGACAGGGACACCGGGGAGCTGTTTTTT.

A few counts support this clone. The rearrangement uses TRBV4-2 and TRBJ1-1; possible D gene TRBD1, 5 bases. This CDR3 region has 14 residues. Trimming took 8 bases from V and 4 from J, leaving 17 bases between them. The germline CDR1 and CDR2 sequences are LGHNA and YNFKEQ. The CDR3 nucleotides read TGTGCCAGCTGCAAGGGGTTAGAAGGCACTGAAGCTTTCTTT. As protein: CASCKGLEGTEAFF.

The CDR3 DNA is TGTGCCAGCAGTAGACAGGGACTCTCTGAAGCTTTCTTT. Its protein is CASSRQGLSEAFF. J is TRBJ1-1 and V is TRBV7-8; 7 positions agree with TRBD1. CDR1 and CDR2 (germline): SGHVS, FQNEAQ. The CDR3 runs to 13 residues. Trimming removed 6 bases from V and 6 bases from J; junction bases left unmatched: 7.

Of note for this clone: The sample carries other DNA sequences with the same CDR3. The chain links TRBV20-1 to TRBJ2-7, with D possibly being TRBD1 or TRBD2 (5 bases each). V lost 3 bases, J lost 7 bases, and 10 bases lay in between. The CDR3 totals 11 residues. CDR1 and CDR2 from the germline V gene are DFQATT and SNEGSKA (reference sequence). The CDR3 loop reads CSASLGTEQYF. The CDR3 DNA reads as TGCAGTGCTAGCCTAGGGACGGAGCAGTACTTC.

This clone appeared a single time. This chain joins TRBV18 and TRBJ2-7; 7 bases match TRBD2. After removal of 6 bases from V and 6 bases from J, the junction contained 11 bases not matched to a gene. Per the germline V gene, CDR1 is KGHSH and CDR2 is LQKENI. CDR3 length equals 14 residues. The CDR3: CASSPRTSLTEQYF. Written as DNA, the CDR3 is TGTGCCAGCTCCCCCCGGACTAGTTTGACCGAGCAGTACTTC.

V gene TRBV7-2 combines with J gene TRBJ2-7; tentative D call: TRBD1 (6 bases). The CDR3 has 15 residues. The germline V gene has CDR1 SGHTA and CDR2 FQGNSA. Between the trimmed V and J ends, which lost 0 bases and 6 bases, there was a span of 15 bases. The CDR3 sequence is CASSLAGTTPVEQYF. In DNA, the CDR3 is TGTGCCAGCAGCTTAGCCGGGACAACCCCTGTCGAGCAGTACTTC.

CDR3 amino acids: CASRAQGNTEAFF. Written as DNA, the CDR3 is TGCGCCAGCAGAGCCCAGGGGAACACTGAAGCTTTCTTT. This chain joins TRBV10-1 and TRBJ1-1; D possibly corresponds to TRBD1 (5 bases). Germline V gene sequence: CDR1 WNHNN, CDR2 SYGVQD (reference sequence). This CDR3 comprises 13 residues. V was cut by 6 bases and J by 1 base, with 9 bases left in between.

The DNA of the CDR3 is TGTGCCGGACGCACCCCAAGGCCCAATCAGCCCCAGCATTTT. Encoded protein: CAGRTPRPNQPQHF. The genes are TRBV21-1 and TRBJ1-5. TRBV21-1 is a listed pseudogene. This CDR3 comprises 14 residues.

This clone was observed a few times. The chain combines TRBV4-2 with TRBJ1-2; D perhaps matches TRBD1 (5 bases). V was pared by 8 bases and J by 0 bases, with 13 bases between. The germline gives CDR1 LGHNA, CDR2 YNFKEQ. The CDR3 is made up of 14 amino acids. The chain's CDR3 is CASRRWGTNYGYTF. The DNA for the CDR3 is TGTGCCAGCCGCCGTTGGGGGACTAACTATGGCTACACCTTC.

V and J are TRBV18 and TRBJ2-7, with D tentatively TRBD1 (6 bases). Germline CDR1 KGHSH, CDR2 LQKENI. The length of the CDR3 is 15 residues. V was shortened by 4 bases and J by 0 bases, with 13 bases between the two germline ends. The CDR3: CASSQSGEYSYEQYF. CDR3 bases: TGTGCCAGCTCACAGTCAGGGGAATACTCCTACGAGCAGTACTTC. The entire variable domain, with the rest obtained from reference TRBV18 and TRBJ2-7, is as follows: NAGVMQNPRHLVRRRGQEARLRCSPMKGHSHVYWYRQLPEEGLKFMVYLQKENIIDESGMPKERFSAEFPKEGPSILRIQQVVRGDSAAYFCASSQSGEYSYEQYFGPGTRLTVT.

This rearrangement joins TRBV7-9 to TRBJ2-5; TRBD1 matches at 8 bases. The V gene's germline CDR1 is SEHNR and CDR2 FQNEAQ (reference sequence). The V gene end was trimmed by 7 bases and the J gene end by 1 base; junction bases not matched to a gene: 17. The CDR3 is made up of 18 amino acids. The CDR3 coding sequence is TGTGCCAGCACCACCCAATACGGCCAGGGGGCTTTCCAAGAGACCCAGTACTTC. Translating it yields CASTTQYGQGAFQETQYF. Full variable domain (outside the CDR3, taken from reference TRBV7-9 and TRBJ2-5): DTGVSQNPRHKITKRGQNVTFRCDPISEHNRLYWYRQTLGQGPEFLTYFQNEAQLEKSRLLSDRFSAERPKGSFSTLEIQRTEQGDSAMYLCASTTQYGQGAFQETQYFGPGTRLLVL.

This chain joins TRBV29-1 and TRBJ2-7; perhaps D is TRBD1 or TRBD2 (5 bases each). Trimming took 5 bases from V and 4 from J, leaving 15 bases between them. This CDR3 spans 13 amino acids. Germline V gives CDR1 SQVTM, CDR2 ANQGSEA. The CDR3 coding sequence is TGCAGCGTTCTGAGAGACAGAGGGTACGAGCAGTACTTC. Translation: CSVLRDRGYEQYF.

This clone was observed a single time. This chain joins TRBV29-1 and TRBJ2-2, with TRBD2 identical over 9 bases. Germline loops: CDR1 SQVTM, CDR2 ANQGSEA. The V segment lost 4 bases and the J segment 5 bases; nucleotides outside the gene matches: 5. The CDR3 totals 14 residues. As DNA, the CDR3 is TGCAGCGTTGTAGCGGGGGCGGGGACCGGGGAGCTGTTTTTT. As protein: CSVVAGAGTGELFF.

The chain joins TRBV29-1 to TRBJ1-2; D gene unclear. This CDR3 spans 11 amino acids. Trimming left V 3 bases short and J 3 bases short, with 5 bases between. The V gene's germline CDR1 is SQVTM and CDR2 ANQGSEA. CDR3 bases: TGCAGCGTTGAGCAGGACTATGGCTACACCTTC. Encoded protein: CSVEQDYGYTF.

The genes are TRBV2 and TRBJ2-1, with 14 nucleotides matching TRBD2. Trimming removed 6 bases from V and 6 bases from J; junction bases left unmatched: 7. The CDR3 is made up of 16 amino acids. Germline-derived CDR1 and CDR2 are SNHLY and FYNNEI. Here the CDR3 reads CASRGTSGGAINEQFF. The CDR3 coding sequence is TGTGCCAGCAGGGGGACTAGCGGGGGCGCTATCAATGAGCAGTTCTTC. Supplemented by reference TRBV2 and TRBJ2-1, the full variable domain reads EPEVTQTPSHQVTQMGQEVILRCVPISNHLYFYWYRQILGQKVEFLVSFYNNEISEKSEIFDDQFSVERPDGSNFTLKIRSTKLEDSAMYFCASRGTSGGAINEQFFGPGTRLTVL.

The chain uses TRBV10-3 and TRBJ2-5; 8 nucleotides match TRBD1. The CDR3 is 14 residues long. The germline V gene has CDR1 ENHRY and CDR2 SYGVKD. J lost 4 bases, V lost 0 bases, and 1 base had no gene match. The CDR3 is CAISESGQGETQYF. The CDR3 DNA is TGTGCCATCAGTGAGTCCGGACAGGGAGAGACCCAGTACTTC.

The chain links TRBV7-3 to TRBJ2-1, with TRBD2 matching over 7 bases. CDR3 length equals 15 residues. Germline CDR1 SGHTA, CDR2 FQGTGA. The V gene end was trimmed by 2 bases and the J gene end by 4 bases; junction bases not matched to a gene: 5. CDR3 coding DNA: TGTGCCAGCAGCTTAGGCGCGGGGGATTACAATGAGCAGTTCTTC. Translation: CASSLGAGDYNEQFF.